This paragraph covers one TCR beta chain sequence. The PCR ran on 60 Vbeta and 13 Jbeta primers. Assay: immunoSEQ multiplex PCR; the TCRdb copy retains only in-frame clones and omits some. The sample has around 190,000 clones, 65% to 90% seen once. There are 13 residues in the CDR3. With 8 bases clipped from V and 7 bases from J, the junction kept 7 bases outside the gene matches. Germline V lookup: CDR1 MNHEY, CDR2 SMNVEV (reference sequence). These data are taken from a study of cytomegalovirus exposure and HLA in healthy donors. The sample comprised PBMCs. The receptor was isolated from a woman between 50 and 59 years old in good health and CMV-seronegative. This chain connects TRBV27 to TRBJ2-1, with 8 bases fitting TRBD1. The CDR3 loop reads CASRGQVSNEQFF. The CDR3 DNA reads as TGTGCCAGCCGGGGACAGGTCAGTAATGAGCAGTTCTTC.